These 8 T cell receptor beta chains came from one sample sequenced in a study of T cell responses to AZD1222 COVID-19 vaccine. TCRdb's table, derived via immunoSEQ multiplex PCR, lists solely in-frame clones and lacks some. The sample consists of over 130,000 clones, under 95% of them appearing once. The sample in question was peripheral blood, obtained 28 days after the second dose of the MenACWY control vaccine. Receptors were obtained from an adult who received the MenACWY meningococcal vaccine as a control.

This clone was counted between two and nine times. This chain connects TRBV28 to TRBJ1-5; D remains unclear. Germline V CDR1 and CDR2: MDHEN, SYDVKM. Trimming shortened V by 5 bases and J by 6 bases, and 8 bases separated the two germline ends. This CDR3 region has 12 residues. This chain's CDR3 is CASSQGFQPQHF. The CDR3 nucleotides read TGTGCCAGCAGTCAAGGGTTTCAGCCCCAGCATTTT.

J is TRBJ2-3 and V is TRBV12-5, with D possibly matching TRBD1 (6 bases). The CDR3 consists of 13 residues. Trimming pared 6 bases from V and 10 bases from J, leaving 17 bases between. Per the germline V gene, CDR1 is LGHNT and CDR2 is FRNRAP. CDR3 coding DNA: TGTGCTAGTGGCTTCGCACCACAGGGCGCGCAGTATTTT. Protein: CASGFAPQGAQYF.

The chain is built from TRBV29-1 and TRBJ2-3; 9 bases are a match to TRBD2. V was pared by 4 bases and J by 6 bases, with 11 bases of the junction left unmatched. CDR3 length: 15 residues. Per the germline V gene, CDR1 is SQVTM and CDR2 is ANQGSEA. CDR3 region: CSVAGTSRSQDTQYF. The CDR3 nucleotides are TGCAGCGTTGCCGGGACTAGCAGGTCTCAGGATACGCAGTATTTT.

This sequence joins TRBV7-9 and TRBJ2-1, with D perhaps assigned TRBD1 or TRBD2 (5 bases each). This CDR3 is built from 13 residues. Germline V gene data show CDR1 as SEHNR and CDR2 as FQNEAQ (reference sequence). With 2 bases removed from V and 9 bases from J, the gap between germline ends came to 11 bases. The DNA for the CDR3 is TGTGCCAGCAGCTTACAGGGAAGCGGTGAGCAGTTCTTC. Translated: CASSLQGSGEQFF.

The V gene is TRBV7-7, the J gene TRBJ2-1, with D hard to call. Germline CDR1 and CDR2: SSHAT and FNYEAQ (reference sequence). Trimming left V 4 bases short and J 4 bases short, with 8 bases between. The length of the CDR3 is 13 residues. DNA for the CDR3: TGTGCCAGCAGCTCCGTACCTTACAATGAGCAGTTCTTC. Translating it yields CASSSVPYNEQFF.

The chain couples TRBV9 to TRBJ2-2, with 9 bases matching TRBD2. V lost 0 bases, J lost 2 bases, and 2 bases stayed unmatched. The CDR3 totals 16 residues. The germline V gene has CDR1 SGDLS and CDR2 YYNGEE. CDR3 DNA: TGTGCCAGCAGCGTAGGGCTAGCGGGAAACACCGGGGAGCTGTTTTTT. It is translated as CASSVGLAGNTGELFF.

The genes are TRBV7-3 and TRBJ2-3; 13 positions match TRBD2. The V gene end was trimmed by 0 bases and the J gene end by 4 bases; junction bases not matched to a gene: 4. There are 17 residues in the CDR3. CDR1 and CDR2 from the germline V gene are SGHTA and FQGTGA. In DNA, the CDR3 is TGTGCCAGCAGCTTAACCGGGACTAGCGGGACCGCAGATACGCAGTATTTT. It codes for CASSLTGTSGTADTQYF.

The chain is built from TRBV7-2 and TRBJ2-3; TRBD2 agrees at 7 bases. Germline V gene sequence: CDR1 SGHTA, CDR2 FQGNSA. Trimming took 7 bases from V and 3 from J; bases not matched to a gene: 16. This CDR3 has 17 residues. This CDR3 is CASTPIPGGGPTDTQYF. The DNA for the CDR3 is TGTGCCAGCACCCCTATACCGGGGGGAGGGCCGACAGATACGCAGTATTTT.